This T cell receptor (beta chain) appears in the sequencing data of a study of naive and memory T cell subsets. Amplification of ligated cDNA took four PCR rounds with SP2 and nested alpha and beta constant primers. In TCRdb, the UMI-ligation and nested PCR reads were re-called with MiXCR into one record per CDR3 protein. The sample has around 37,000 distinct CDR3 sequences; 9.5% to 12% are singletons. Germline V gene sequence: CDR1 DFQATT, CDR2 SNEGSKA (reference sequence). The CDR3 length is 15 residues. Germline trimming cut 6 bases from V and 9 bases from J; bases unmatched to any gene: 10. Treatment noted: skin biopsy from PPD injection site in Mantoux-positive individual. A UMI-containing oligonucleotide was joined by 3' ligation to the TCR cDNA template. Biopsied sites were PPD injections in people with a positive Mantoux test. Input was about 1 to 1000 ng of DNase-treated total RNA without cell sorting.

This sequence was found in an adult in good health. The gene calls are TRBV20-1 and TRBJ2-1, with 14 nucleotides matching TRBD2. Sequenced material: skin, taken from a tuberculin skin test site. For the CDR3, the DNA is TGCAGTGCCCCGTTGACTAGCGGGGGGGCGGTTGAGCAGTTCTTC. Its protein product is CSAPLTSGGAVEQFF.